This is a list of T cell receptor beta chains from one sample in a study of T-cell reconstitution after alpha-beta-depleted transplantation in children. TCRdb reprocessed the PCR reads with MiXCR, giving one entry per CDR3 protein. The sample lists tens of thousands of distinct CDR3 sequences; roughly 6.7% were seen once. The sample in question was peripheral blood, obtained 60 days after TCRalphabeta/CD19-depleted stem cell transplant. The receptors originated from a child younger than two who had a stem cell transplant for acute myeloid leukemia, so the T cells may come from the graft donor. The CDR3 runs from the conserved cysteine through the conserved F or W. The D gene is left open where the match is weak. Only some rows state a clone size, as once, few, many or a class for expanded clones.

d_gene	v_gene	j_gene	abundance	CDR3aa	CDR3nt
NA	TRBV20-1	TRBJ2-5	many	CSARDATVGYQETQYF	TGCAGTGCTAGAGATGCGACAGTAGGATACCAAGAGACCCAGTACTTC
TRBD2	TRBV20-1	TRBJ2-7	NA	CSARDLAGAYEQYF	TGCAGTGCTAGAGACCTAGCGGGAGCCTACGAGCAGTACTTC
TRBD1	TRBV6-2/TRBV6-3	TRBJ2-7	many	CASSYWAGGYEQYF	TGTGCCAGCAGTTACTGGGCAGGGGGCTACGAGCAGTACTTC
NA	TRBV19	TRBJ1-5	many	CASSLDPEGQPQHF	TGTGCCAGTAGCCTGGATCCGGAGGGTCAGCCCCAGCATTTT
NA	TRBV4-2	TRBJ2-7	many	CASSQDPLASSYEQYF	TGTGCCAGCAGCCAAGATCCGCTAGCGAGCTCCTACGAGCAGTACTTC
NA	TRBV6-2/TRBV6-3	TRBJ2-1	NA	CASSLGLVYNEQFF	TGTGCCAGCAGTCTGGGACTTGTCTACAATGAGCAGTTCTTC
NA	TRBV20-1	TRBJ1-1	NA	CSARGGPLNTEAFF	TGCAGTGCTAGGGGGGGACCCTTGAACACTGAAGCTTTCTTT
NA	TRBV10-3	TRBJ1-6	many	CATQALNSPLHF	TGTGCCACCCAGGCGCTAAATTCACCCCTCCACTTT
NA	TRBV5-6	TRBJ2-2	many	CASSLPGELFF	TGTGCCAGCAGCTTGCCCGGGGAGCTGTTTTTT
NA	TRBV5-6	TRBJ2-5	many	CASSLGWDFPNIWQETQYF	TGTGCCAGCAGCTTGGGATGGGACTTCCCCAATATTTGGCAAGAGACCCAGTACTTC
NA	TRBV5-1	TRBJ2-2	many	CASSQVAGAPGELFF	TGCGCCAGCAGCCAAGTCGCCGGGGCCCCCGGGGAGCTGTTTTTT
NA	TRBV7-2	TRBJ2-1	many	CASSLNLFLFF	TGTGCCAGCAGCTTAAATTTATTCTTGTTCTTC
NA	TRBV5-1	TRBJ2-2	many	CASSPRSARANTGELFF	TGCGCCAGCAGCCCGAGGTCTGCTAGGGCGAACACCGGGGAGCTGTTTTTT
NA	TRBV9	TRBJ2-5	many	CASSVAHLARETQYF	TGTGCCAGCAGCGTAGCTCATCTAGCGCGAGAGACCCAGTACTTC
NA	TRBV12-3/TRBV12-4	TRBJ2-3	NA	CASSHRRGPQWDTQYF	TGTGCCAGCAGTCACCGCCGGGGCCCTCAGTGGGATACGCAGTATTTT
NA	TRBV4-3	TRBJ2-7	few	CASSPGPSYEQYF	TGCGCCAGCAGCCCGGGGCCCTCCTACGAGCAGTACTTC
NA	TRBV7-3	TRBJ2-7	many	CASSQVGGKEQYF	TGTGCCAGCAGCCAGGTCGGAGGGAAAGAGCAGTACTTC
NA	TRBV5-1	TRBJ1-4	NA	CASRGWADGEKLFF	TGCGCCAGCAGGGGGTGGGCCGATGGCGAAAAACTGTTTTTT
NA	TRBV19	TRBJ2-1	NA	CASSTDLYNEQFF	TGTGCCAGTAGTACGGACCTATACAATGAGCAGTTCTTC
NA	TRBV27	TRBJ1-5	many	CASIPSGVLGQPQHF	TGTGCCAGCATCCCCTCGGGGGTACTAGGTCAGCCCCAGCATTTT
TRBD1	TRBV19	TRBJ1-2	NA	CASVGQGKGNYGYTF	TGTGCCAGCGTCGGACAGGGGAAGGGTAACTATGGCTACACCTTC
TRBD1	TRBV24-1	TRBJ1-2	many	CATSDWTGTGYTF	TGTGCCACCAGTGATTGGACAGGAACTGGCTACACCTTC
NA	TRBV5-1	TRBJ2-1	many	CASSLLSPYGNEQFF	TGCGCCAGCAGCTTGCTATCACCCTACGGCAATGAGCAGTTCTTC
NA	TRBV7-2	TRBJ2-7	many	CASSLGRGHYEQYF	TGTGCCAGCAGCTTAGGGAGGGGCCACTACGAGCAGTACTTC
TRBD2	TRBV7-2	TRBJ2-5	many	CASSSYSGVQETQYF	TGTGCCAGCAGCTCCTATAGCGGGGTCCAAGAGACCCAGTACTTC
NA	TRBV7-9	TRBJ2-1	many	CASSPRGTGPHEQFF	TGTGCCAGCAGCCCCAGGGGAACAGGGCCCCATGAGCAGTTCTTC
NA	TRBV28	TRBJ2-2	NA	CASSQLAGELFF	TGTGCCAGCAGTCAGCTAGCGGGGGAGCTGTTTTTT
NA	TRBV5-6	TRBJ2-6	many	CASSLGGGSGANVLTF	TGTGCCAGCAGCTTGGGAGGGGGCTCTGGGGCCAACGTCCTGACTTTC
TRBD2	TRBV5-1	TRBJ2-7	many	CASSLWPALAGDLYEQYF	TGCGCCAGCAGCTTGTGGCCTGCACTAGCGGGGGACCTCTACGAGCAGTACTTC
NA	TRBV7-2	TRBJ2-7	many	CASSHRGARFSSYEQYF	TGTGCCAGCAGCCACCGGGGGGCCCGATTTAGCTCCTACGAGCAGTACTTC
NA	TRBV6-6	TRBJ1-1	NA	CASSGTANTEAFF	TGTGCCAGCAGCGGTACAGCGAACACTGAAGCTTTCTTT
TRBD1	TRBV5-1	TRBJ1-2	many	CASSRGETGISYGYTF	TGCGCCAGCAGCCGCGGAGAGACAGGGATCTCCTATGGCTACACCTTC
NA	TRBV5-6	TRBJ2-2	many	CASSLTANTGELFF	TGTGCCAGCAGCTTGACTGCGAACACCGGGGAGCTGTTTTTT
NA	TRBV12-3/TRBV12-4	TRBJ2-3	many	CASSSGFTGADTQYF	TGTGCCAGCAGCTCCGGCTTCACCGGCGCAGATACGCAGTATTTT
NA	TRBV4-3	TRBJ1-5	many	CASSQEAQLQPQHF	TGCGCCAGCAGCCAAGAAGCCCAGCTCCAGCCCCAGCATTTT
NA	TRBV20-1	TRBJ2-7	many	CSAKGTPFEVFYYEQYF	TGCAGTGCTAAGGGGACGCCTTTTGAGGTTTTTTACTACGAGCAGTACTTC
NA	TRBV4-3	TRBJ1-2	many	CASSPGRFYGYTF	TGCGCCAGCAGCCCAGGCAGGTTCTATGGCTACACCTTC
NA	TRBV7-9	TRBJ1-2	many	CASSRAYGYTF	TGTGCCAGCAGCCGCGCCTATGGCTACACCTTC
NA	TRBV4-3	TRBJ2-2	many	CASSRQEFYLTGELFF	TGCGCCAGCAGCCGCCAGGAGTTTTACCTTACCGGGGAGCTGTTTTTT
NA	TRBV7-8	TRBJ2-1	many	CASSLVVSGNEQFF	TGTGCCAGCAGCTTAGTGGTGAGCGGAAATGAGCAGTTCTTC
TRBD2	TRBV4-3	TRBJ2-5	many	CASSQGLAQETQYF	TGCGCCAGCAGCCAAGGACTAGCCCAAGAGACCCAGTACTTC
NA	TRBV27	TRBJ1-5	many	CASSLSGTYYSNQPQHF	TGTGCCAGCAGTTTATCGGGCACCTATTATAGCAATCAGCCCCAGCATTTT
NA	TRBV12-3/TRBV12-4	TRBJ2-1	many	CASSLSTGRNEQFF	TGTGCCAGCAGTTTAAGTACGGGCAGGAATGAGCAGTTCTTC
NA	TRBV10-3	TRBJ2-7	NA	CAIGMGRWSEQYF	TGTGCCATCGGTATGGGACGATGGTCCGAGCAGTACTTC
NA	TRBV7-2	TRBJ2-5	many	CASSLDFQETQYF	TGTGCCAGCAGCCTGGACTTTCAAGAGACCCAGTACTTC
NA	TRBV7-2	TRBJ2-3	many	CASSLVGTRVTDTQYF	TGTGCCAGCAGCTTAGTGGGGACTCGGGTGACAGATACGCAGTATTTT
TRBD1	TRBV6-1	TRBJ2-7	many	CASRPMGTGGSYEQYF	TGTGCCAGTCGGCCAATGGGGACAGGGGGATCCTACGAGCAGTACTTC
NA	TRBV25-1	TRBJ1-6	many	CASSTGDPYNSPLHF	TGTGCCAGCAGTACGGGGGACCCCTATAATTCACCCCTCCACTTT
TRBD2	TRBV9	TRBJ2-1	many	CASSASGLPYNEQFF	TGTGCCAGCAGCGCCTCGGGACTACCCTACAATGAGCAGTTCTTC
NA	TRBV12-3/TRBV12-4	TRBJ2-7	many	CASSSAGGLLEQYF	TGTGCCAGCAGTTCAGCAGGAGGACTACTCGAGCAGTACTTC
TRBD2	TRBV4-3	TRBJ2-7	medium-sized	CASSQDLAGGLLDYEQYF	TGCGCCAGCAGCCAAGATTTAGCGGGAGGACTCTTAGACTACGAGCAGTACTTC
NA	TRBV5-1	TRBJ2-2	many	CASSLDGIPGELFF	TGCGCCAGCAGCTTGGACGGGATCCCCGGGGAGCTGTTTTTT
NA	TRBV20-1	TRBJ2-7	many	CSAGDHHSYEQYF	TGCAGTGCGGGGGACCACCACTCCTACGAGCAGTACTTC
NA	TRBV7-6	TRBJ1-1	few	CASSFGGPGTEAFF	TGTGCCAGCAGCTTTGGGGGGCCGGGTACTGAAGCTTTCTTT
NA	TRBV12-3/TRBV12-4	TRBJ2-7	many	CASSLAAFRYEQYF	TGTGCCAGCAGTTTAGCAGCCTTTCGTTACGAGCAGTACTTC
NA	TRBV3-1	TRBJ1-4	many	CASSQEGHEKLFF	TGTGCCAGCAGCCAAGAGGGGCATGAAAAACTGTTTTTT
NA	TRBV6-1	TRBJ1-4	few	CASSEHPATNEKLFF	TGTGCCAGCAGTGAACACCCCGCAACTAATGAAAAACTGTTTTTT